This T cell receptor beta chain emerged from a study of control samples from healthy donors and cancer patients (dated by TCRdb to the early 2020s). In the germline V gene, CDR1 corresponds to ENHRY and CDR2 to SYGVKD. V has 3 bases trimmed and J has 6 bases trimmed; junction bases matching no gene number 7. The CDR3 spans 15 residues, from the cysteine through the phenylalanine. Only the CDR3 region is kept as DNA, spanning 45 bases read in frame from base 1. Receptor libraries were prepared by the immunoSEQ multiplex PCR assay. TCRdb's version of the immuneACCESS table is confined to in-frame rearrangements and falls short of the full clone set. An unresolved V gene accounts for under half of the shortfall where checked; the remainder is of unknown origin. The sample yields roughly 99,000 clones; about four fifths were counted once. 2% to 2.5% of the sample is held by the ten biggest clonotypes.

This clone showed up just a few times. This receptor's antigen is unknown. No base quality values were provided; no much bigger clone lies one nucleotide off. The receptor was derived from a man in his sixties in good health. Sequences were obtained from blood. Here the chain combines TRBV10-3 and TRBJ1-5, with 8 junctional bases fitting TRBD1. The nucleotide sequence reads as follows: TGTGCCATCAGTGAAGCAGGGGGCCGCGGTCAGCCCCAGCATTTT. Translated, this is CAISEAGGRGQPQHF.